The 20 T cell receptor beta chains given below trace back to one sample, sequenced in a study of T cells in Graves' hyperthyroidism and ophthalmopathy (dated by TCRdb to between 2018 and 2020). The receptor library was made with multiplex PCR. These reads were obtained on an Illumina HiSeq 2000. The TCR beta CDR3 regions were amplified from RNA transcripts. A first-round RT-PCR of the TCR CDR3 used the HTBI primer set with the Qiagen OneStep RT-PCR kit. The public reads were quality trimmed at Q25 with fastp and then assembled into clones with MiXCR by TCRdb, keeping productive beta chains. CDR3 protein duplicates are merged, each entry listing the most common genes and DNA. In this sample the table shows about 98,000 distinct CDR3 sequences, about 40% of which occur a single time. The leading ten clones occupy 10% of the sample. The sequenced material came from peripheral blood or thyroid tissue (not recorded which). These receptors were collected from a woman in her 30s with Graves' hyperthyroidism.

V and J are TRBV20-1 and TRBJ2-5; D gene ambiguous. Looked up from germline, CDR1 is DFQATT and CDR2 is SNEGSKA (reference sequence). This CDR3 comprises 9 residues. The V end lost 7 bases, the J end lost 4 bases, and 4 bases lay between the germline ends. CDR3 in DNA: TGCAGTGGAAGAGAGACCCAGTACTTC. It translates to CSGRETQYF.

This clonotype has a count of ten or more. The gene calls are TRBV28 and TRBJ2-2, with D possibly being TRBD1 (6 bases). V was cut by 3 bases and J by 7 bases, with 15 bases left in between. Germline V gene lookup returns CDR1 MDHEN and CDR2 SYDVKM. This CDR3 comprises 15 residues. The CDR3 protein is CASSFLRTVFGELFF. CDR3 in DNA: TGTGCCAGCAGTTTCCTACGGACAGTTTTCGGGGAGCTGTTTTTT.

Many counts were recorded for this clonotype. The CDR3 region is CASSDWTALPYEQYF. The DNA for the CDR3 is TGTGCCAGCAGCGACTGGACAGCGTTACCCTACGAGCAGTACTTC. The chain joins TRBV11-2 to TRBJ2-7; D is possibly TRBD1 (6 bases). The germline V gene has CDR1 SGHAT and CDR2 FQNNGV. The CDR3 is 15 residues long. V lost 5 bases, J lost 2 bases, and 16 bases lay in between.

Comment on this clonotype: At one end the junction does not follow the germline gene, possibly because of a read error. The chain uses TRBV4-1 and TRBJ1-4; D gene unclear. Looked up from germline, CDR1 is MGHRA and CDR2 is YSYEKL. The CDR3 spans 13 residues. CDR3 sequence (DNA): TGTGCCAGCGCCGGGGTGGATAATGAAAAACTGTTTTTT. It translates to CASAGVDNEKLFF.

This sequence joins TRBV18 and TRBJ2-5, with D perhaps matching TRBD2 (5 bases). Trimming took 11 bases from V and 5 from J, leaving 18 bases between them. This CDR3 has 13 amino acids. CDR1 is KGHSH and CDR2 is LQKENI in the germline V gene. The CDR3 protein is CARARVLNETQYF. The CDR3 bases are TGTGCCCGGGCGCGGGTACTCAACGAGACCCAGTACTTC.

In its sample, this clonotype was seen many times. The chain joins TRBV14 to TRBJ2-7; the match to TRBD2 covers 7 bases. From germline, CDR1 is SGHDN and CDR2 FVKESK. The CDR3 loop spans 13 amino acids. V was clipped by 4 bases and J by 4 bases; unmatched bases: 4. The CDR3 region is CASSLPGGYEQYF. CDR3 bases: TGTGCCAGCAGCCTACCGGGAGGATACGAGCAGTACTTC.

This clonotype was counted many times. J is TRBJ2-2 and V is TRBV12-3 or TRBV12-4, with TRBD2 matching over 7 bases. This CDR3 is built from 14 residues. V dropped 5 bases and J dropped 3; count of bases not matched to a gene: 3. CDR3 protein: CASSTREYTGELFF. CDR3 in DNA: TGTGCCAGCAGTACGCGGGAGTACACCGGGGAGCTGTTTTTT.

A word on this clonotype: A read error may explain this, as a much larger clone is one base away. The chain couples TRBV4-1 to TRBJ1-2; D unclear. The V gene's germline CDR1 is MGHRA and CDR2 YSYEKL. The CDR3 extends over 13 amino acids. The CDR3, as DNA: TGCGCCAGCAGCCAAGATGTGGGCTTCGGCTGCACCTTC. Encoded protein: CASSQDVGFGCTF.

In its sample, this clonotype was seen a few times. The chain is built from TRBV6-6 and TRBJ2-3; 7 bases map to TRBD2. The ends lost 6 bases at V and 2 bases at J; junction bases unmatched: 11. Per the germline V gene, CDR1 is MNHNY and CDR2 is SVGAGI (reference sequence). This CDR3 has 16 amino acids. The CDR3 bases are TGTGCCAGCAGCCAAGAAGGCGGGAGCCTCACAGATACGCAGTATTTT. Amino acids: CASSQEGGSLTDTQYF.

This clonotype was seen a few times. This chain uses TRBV7-9 with TRBJ2-7, with D possibly matching TRBD2 (5 bases). The CDR3 loop spans 14 amino acids. CDR1 and CDR2 from the germline V gene are SEHNR and FQNEAQ (reference sequence). The germline V and J ends were trimmed by 0 bases and 3 bases, with 9 bases remaining between them. DNA for the CDR3: TGTGCCAGCAGCTTAGCGGGAGCGGACTACGAGCAGTACTTC. It specifies CASSLAGADYEQYF.

This clonotype has at least ten counts. The chain employs TRBV9 and TRBJ1-3; D unclear. This CDR3 spans 15 amino acids. V was trimmed by 0 bases and J by 0 bases, leaving 7 bases between them. Germline-derived CDR1 and CDR2 are SGDLS and YYNGEE. The CDR3 DNA reads as TGTGCCAGCAGCGTAGCGACGAGCTCTGGAAACACCATATATTTT. It specifies CASSVATSSGNTIYF. The complete variable domain, with remaining parts taken from reference TRBV9 and TRBJ1-3, reads DSGVTQTPKHLITATGQRVTLRCSPRSGDLSVYWYQQSLDQGLQFLIQYYNGEERAKGNILERFSAQQFPDLHSELNLSSLELGDSALYFCASSVATSSGNTIYFGEGSWLTVV.

The chain has TRBV20-1 and TRBJ1-4, with no clear D. The CDR3 runs to 10 residues. The germline V gene has CDR1 DFQATT and CDR2 SNEGSKA (reference sequence). This CDR3 is CSAEREKLFF. DNA of the CDR3: TGCAGCGCCGAACGTGAAAAACTGTTTTTT.

This clonotype was seen at least ten times. The chain employs TRBV2 and TRBJ2-5; TRBD2 might be the D (6 bases). Trimming removed 6 bases at V and 0 bases at J, with 17 bases between. Looked up from germline, CDR1 is SNHLY and CDR2 is FYNNEI. CDR3 length: 16 amino acids. This chain's CDR3 is CASSLSTWGDQETQYF. Here the CDR3 DNA reads TGTGCCAGCAGCCTAAGTACTTGGGGGGACCAAGAGACCCAGTACTTC.

This chain uses TRBV11-1 with TRBJ2-7, with 12 bases identical to TRBD2. The CDR3 contains 14 residues. V lost 5 bases, J lost 5 bases, and 4 bases stayed unmatched. In germline, CDR1 is SGHAT, CDR2 FQDESV (reference sequence). This chain's CDR3 is CASSQTSGRNEQYF. As DNA, the CDR3 is TGTGCCAGCAGCCAGACTAGCGGGAGAAACGAGCAGTACTTC.

On this clonotype: The CDR3 end shows no conserved phenylalanine or tryptophan, and so a read error is likely. The gene calls are TRBV5-1 and TRBJ2-3; either TRBD1 or TRBD2 may fit D (5 bases each). The germline CDR1 and CDR2 sequences are SGHRS and YFSETQ. CDR3 length: 14 amino acids. Trimming took off 0 bases at V and 6 bases at J, with 11 bases between the two ends. CDR3 sequence: CASSLDGGFDTQYL. Written as DNA, the CDR3 is TGCGCCAGCAGCTTGGATGGGGGTTTCGATACGCAGTATCTT.

With respect to this clonotype: One base away lies a much larger clone, so this may be a sequencing read error. The genes are TRBV4-1 and TRBJ1-1, with D hard to call. Looked up from germline, CDR1 is MGHRA and CDR2 is YSYEKL. This CDR3 spans 13 amino acids. The V gene lost 1 base and the J gene lost 8 bases, with 11 bases spanning the gap. The CDR3, as DNA: TGCGCCAGCAGCCAAGGGGGTAGGCAGGAAGCTTTCTTT. Translating gives CASSQGGRQEAFF.

This clonotype was detected many times. The rearrangement joins TRBV25-1 to TRBJ2-2; D remains ambiguous. Germline assignment: CDR1 MGHDK and CDR2 SYGVNS. The V end was cut by 2 bases, the J end by 9 bases, with 7 bases between. This CDR3 is built from 12 residues. The CDR3 DNA sequence: TGTGCCAGCAGTGAAGGTAGTCGGGAGCTGTTTTTT. Amino acid sequence: CASSEGSRELFF.

Points on this clonotype: One junction end disagrees with the germline gene, perhaps due to a read error. This chain links TRBV20-1 with TRBJ2-3, with D hard to call. The CDR3 loop spans 11 amino acids. Germline CDR1 is DFQATT and CDR2 is SNEGSKA (reference sequence). The CDR3 nucleotides read TGCGGTGCTAGAGTTACAGATACGCGGTATTTT. Residues: CGARVTDTRYF.

CDR3 loop: CASSARQGLAEKLFGYTF. The CDR3 nucleotides are TGTGCCAGCAGTGCCCGACAGGGATTAGCTGAAAAACTGTTTGGCTACACCTTC. The V and J genes are TRBV12-3 or TRBV12-4 and TRBJ1-2; TRBD1 matches at 7 bases. The CDR3 consists of 18 residues. V lost 5 bases to trimming and J lost 7 bases; unmatched junction nucleotides: 22.

This clonotype was observed a single time. The genes are TRBV2 and TRBJ2-2, with 7 bases identical to TRBD2. Germline CDR1 is SNHLY and CDR2 is FYNNEI. The CDR3 extends over 13 amino acids. V lost 3 bases and J lost 11; bases outside the gene matches: 6. CDR3 nucleotides: TGTGCCAGCAGTGAGGGGGGGTCCACTGAGCTGTTTTTT. Amino acids: CASSEGGSTELFF.